The 26 T cell receptor beta chains below all came from one sample that was sequenced in a study of cytomegalovirus exposure and HLA in healthy donors. The primer mix had 60 Vbeta and 13 Jbeta primers. TCRdb's table, derived via immunoSEQ multiplex PCR, lists solely in-frame clones and lacks some. The table includes approximately 200,000 clones, approximately 79% detected once. The sample taken for sequencing was PBMCs. The source of these receptors is a girl between 2 and 10 years old in good health and CMV-seronegative.

This clone was counted between two and nine times. J is TRBJ2-3 and V is TRBV27; 11 nucleotides agree with TRBD2. CDR1 and CDR2 from the germline V gene are MNHEY and SMNVEV (reference sequence). The ends lost 3 bases at V and 4 bases at J; junction bases unmatched: 6. The CDR3 runs to 16 residues. The DNA for the CDR3 is TGTGCCAGCAGTTTGACTAGCGGGATCAGTTCAGATACGCAGTATTTT. It yields the protein CASSLTSGISSDTQYF.

This clone was recorded once. The chain combines TRBV4-1 with TRBJ1-1; a weak D match, TRBD1 (5 bases). This CDR3 spans 13 amino acids. Germline V gene lookup returns CDR1 MGHRA and CDR2 YSYEKL. The ends were cut back, 1 base at V and 4 bases at J, with 7 bases in the middle. CDR3 DNA sequence: TGCGCCAGCAGCCAAGCAGGGTCCACTGAAGCTTTCTTT. Translating gives CASSQAGSTEAFF.

This rearrangement joins TRBV4-2 to TRBJ2-3; the D gene is possibly TRBD2 (6 bases). The CDR3 totals 14 residues. V dropped 3 bases and J dropped 4 bases, with 11 bases sitting between them. Germline CDR1 and CDR2: LGHNA and YNFKEQ. CDR3 in DNA: TGTGCCAGCAGCCAGACTAGTAACTCAGATACGCAGTATTTT. It specifies CASSQTSNSDTQYF.

The table lists this clone with a count of one. The genes are TRBV5-4 and TRBJ2-1; possible D gene TRBD2, 6 bases. The CDR3 loop spans 13 amino acids. The V and J ends lost 0 bases and 10 bases respectively, with 11 bases between them. Per germline, CDR1 SGHNT and CDR2 YYREEE (reference sequence). The CDR3 DNA sequence: TGTGCCAGCAGCTTGGAACTAGCCTCCGAGCAGTTCTTC. Protein product: CASSLELASEQFF. Supplemented by reference TRBV5-4 and TRBJ2-1, the full variable domain reads ETGVTQSPTHLIKTRGQQVTLRCSSQSGHNTVSWYQQALGQGPQFIFQYYREEENGRGNFPPRFSGLQFPNYSSELNVNALELDDSALYLCASSLELASEQFFGPGTRLTVL.

The gene calls are TRBV10-2 and TRBJ1-1; no definite D call. Germline CDR1 reads WSHSY; CDR2 reads SAAADI. CDR3 length: 13 residues. Trimming cost V 8 bases and J 1 base, with 11 bases left between them. CDR3 loop: CASGRSENTEAFF. CDR3 nucleotides: TGCGCCAGCGGGAGGTCGGAGAACACTGAAGCTTTCTTT.

The genes are TRBV18 and TRBJ1-1; 7 nucleotides align to TRBD1. The J segment lost 1 base and the V segment lost 1 base, leaving 3 bases of the junction unmatched. CDR1 is KGHSH and CDR2 is LQKENI in the germline V gene. The CDR3 contains 15 residues. CDR3 nucleotides: TGTGCCAGCTCACCACAGGGGGCGCAGAACACTGAAGCTTTCTTT. Its protein is CASSPQGAQNTEAFF.

The chain couples TRBV18 to TRBJ2-7; 10 nucleotides align to TRBD1. Germline assignment: CDR1 KGHSH and CDR2 LQKENI. The CDR3 sequence is 16 residues long. J gave up 6 bases and V 2 bases, and 10 bases lay outside the gene matches. The CDR3 region is CASSPSPGQGSLEQYF. The CDR3 DNA follows: TGTGCCAGCTCACCATCCCCGGGACAGGGGTCTCTCGAGCAGTACTTC.

As DNA, the CDR3 is TGTGCCAGCTCACCAGGGGGAGGAAAGTATGGCTACACCTTC. This encodes CASSPGGGKYGYTF. The chain has TRBV18 and TRBJ1-2, with D possibly being TRBD1 (5 bases). The CDR3 is 14 amino acids. The V gene's germline CDR1 is KGHSH and CDR2 LQKENI. The V gene lost 2 bases and the J gene lost 5 bases, with 12 bases spanning the gap.

This clone was counted ten times or more. V gene TRBV25-1 combines with J gene TRBJ1-4, with D perhaps TRBD1 (6 bases). The CDR3 covers 15 residues. Germline V gene sequence: CDR1 MGHDK, CDR2 SYGVNS. Trimming took off 3 bases at V and 8 bases at J, with 16 bases between the two ends. The CDR3 nucleotides are TGTGCCAGCAGTGACCCCCAGGGGATTATGGAAAAACTGTTTTTT. It encodes CASSDPQGIMEKLFF.

J is TRBJ1-4 and V is TRBV18; D is undetermined. Germline V gene lookup returns CDR1 KGHSH and CDR2 LQKENI. This CDR3 has 16 amino acids. V was clipped by 3 bases and J by 0 bases, with 11 bases between them. CDR3 protein: CASSPRPGATNEKLFF. CDR3 DNA sequence: TGTGCCAGCTCACCGCGACCGGGAGCAACTAATGAAAAACTGTTTTTT.

The chain carries TRBV5-1 and TRBJ1-2, with unresolved D. V was trimmed by 4 bases and J by 2 bases, leaving 12 bases between them. Germline CDR1 reads SGHRS; CDR2 reads YFSETQ. This CDR3 has 14 amino acids. CDR3 amino acids: CASSRRPENYGYTF. CDR3 DNA sequence: TGCGCCAGCAGCCGGAGGCCGGAGAACTATGGCTACACCTTC.

V gene TRBV7-6 combines with J gene TRBJ2-3, with D unclear. The V gene's germline CDR1 is SGHVS and CDR2 FNYEAQ. Trimming shortened V by 1 base and J by 1 base, and 9 bases separated the two germline ends. This CDR3 spans 15 amino acids. The DNA of the CDR3 is TGTGCCAGCAGCTTAGATGCGAGAGGCACAGATACGCAGTATTTT. This codes for CASSLDARGTDTQYF.

V usage is TRBV27 and J usage is TRBJ2-5; TRBD1 is a possible D gene (5 bases). V was shortened by 2 bases and J by 5 bases, with 12 bases between the two germline ends. Germline V gene sequence: CDR1 MNHEY, CDR2 SMNVEV (reference sequence). This CDR3 has 14 amino acids. The CDR3 here is CASSLGVRGETQYF. The CDR3 bases are TGTGCCAGCAGTTTAGGAGTTAGGGGCGAGACCCAGTACTTC.

The V gene is TRBV7-9, the J gene TRBJ2-5; the match to TRBD2 covers 8 bases. Germline V CDR1 and CDR2: SEHNR, FQNEAQ (reference sequence). The CDR3 sequence is 13 residues long. CDR3 region: CVSQAGEQETQYF. The CDR3 nucleotides are TGTGTCTCCCAAGCGGGGGAGCAAGAGACCCAGTACTTC.

This clone came up once. The CDR3 loop is CASRRTGALNTEAFF. CDR3 nucleotides: TGTGCCAGCAGGAGGACAGGCGCCTTGAACACTGAAGCTTTCTTT. J is TRBJ1-1 and V is TRBV25-1; TRBD1 matches 7 bases. The junction had 7 bases not matched to a gene; V was cut back by 6 bases and J by 0 bases. The CDR3 length is 15 residues. CDR1 is MGHDK, CDR2 SYGVNS, per germline. Full variable domain (missing parts from reference TRBV25-1 and TRBJ1-1): EADIYQTPRYLVIGTGKKITLECSQTMGHDKMYWYQQDPGMELHLIHYSYGVNSTEKGDLSSESTVSRIRTEHFPLTLESARPSHTSQYLCASRRTGALNTEAFFGQGTRLTVV.

A single count supports this clone. DNA of the CDR3: TGTGCCAGCAGTTACTCCGGGGGACTAGACACCTACGAGCAGTACTTC. This translates into CASSYSGGLDTYEQYF. This chain links TRBV6-5 with TRBJ2-7, with TRBD2 identical over 8 bases. The V gene's germline CDR1 is MNHEY and CDR2 SVGAGI. The CDR3 extends over 16 amino acids. V dropped 0 bases and J dropped 2; count of bases not matched to a gene: 6.

This chain joins TRBV30 and TRBJ1-1; 9 bases match TRBD1. J gave up 5 bases and V 4 bases, and 5 bases lay outside the gene matches. The length of the CDR3 is 13 residues. Germline loops: CDR1 GTSNPN, CDR2 SVGIG (reference sequence). The CDR3: CAWTDRGGTEAFF. Here the CDR3 DNA reads TGTGCCTGGACGGACAGGGGAGGAACTGAAGCTTTCTTT.

This clone was recorded a few times. This chain connects TRBV27 to TRBJ2-7; no firm D call. The CDR3 covers 14 residues. Per germline, CDR1 MNHEY and CDR2 SMNVEV (reference sequence). The germline V and J ends were trimmed by 1 base and 7 bases, with 14 bases remaining between them. The CDR3 sequence: CASSLYGPTAEQYF. Written as DNA, the CDR3 is TGTGCCAGCAGTTTATATGGGCCTACAGCAGAGCAGTACTTC.

This clone was observed a handful of times. The chain uses TRBV6-5 and TRBJ1-5, with TRBD1 as a possible D gene (5 bases). Trimming took off 0 bases at V and 4 bases at J, with 10 bases between the two ends. The CDR3 extends over 15 amino acids. Germline-derived CDR1 and CDR2 are MNHEY and SVGAGI. The CDR3 bases are TGTGCCAGCAGTTACTCGATGGGGGGAAATCAGCCCCAGCATTTT. Its protein product is CASSYSMGGNQPQHF.

This chain connects TRBV19 to TRBJ1-4, with a tentative D call TRBD1 (6 bases). This CDR3 comprises 14 residues. V was trimmed by 7 bases and J by 1 base, leaving 10 bases between them. Looked up from germline, CDR1 is LNHDA and CDR2 is SQIVND (reference sequence). The CDR3 region has the DNA TGTGCCAGTAAACAGGGCCTAACTAATGAAAAACTGTTTTTT. Translated, it gives CASKQGLTNEKLFF.

This rearrangement joins TRBV27 to TRBJ2-7, with TRBD1 identical over 10 bases. Germline CDR1 and CDR2: MNHEY and SMNVEV (reference sequence). V dropped 2 bases and J dropped 3; count of bases not matched to a gene: 4. The CDR3 length is 15 residues. DNA of the CDR3: TGTGCCAGCAGTTTAGACAGGGGGCTCGGCTACGAGCAGTACTTC. Protein product: CASSLDRGLGYEQYF.

The rearrangement links TRBV18 to TRBJ2-1; TRBD2 agrees at 10 bases. The CDR3 contains 18 residues. Germline CDR1 KGHSH, CDR2 LQKENI. With 0 bases clipped from V and 6 bases from J, the junction kept 11 bases outside the gene matches. The CDR3 region has the DNA TGTGCCAGCTCACCACCGAATCTAGCACTAGCGGGGATCAATGAGCAGTTCTTC. Its protein product is CASSPPNLALAGINEQFF.

The chain uses TRBV13 and TRBJ2-2, with TRBD2 matching 7 bases. This CDR3 is built from 15 residues. Trimming took 4 bases from V and 7 from J; bases not matched to a gene: 9. Germline V CDR1 and CDR2: PRHDT, FYEKMQ (reference sequence). This CDR3 reads CASSSDAGVSGELFF. The DNA for the CDR3 is TGTGCCAGCAGCTCAGATGCGGGAGTGAGCGGGGAGCTGTTTTTT.

Only a few counts were recorded for this clone. CDR3 sequence: CASSAPREEMNTGELFF. The CDR3 coding sequence is TGTGCCAGCAGTGCACCTCGGGAGGAAATGAACACCGGGGAGCTGTTTTTT. J is TRBJ2-2 and V is TRBV6-1; 7 bases are a match to TRBD2. V lost 4 bases and J lost 1; bases outside the gene matches: 9. CDR3 length: 17 residues. Per germline, CDR1 MNHNS and CDR2 SASEGT.

The CDR3 DNA reads TGTGCCAGCAGCTTAGAGAGGGGACTAGCGGGAGTCAGCTCCTACAATGAGCAGTTCTTC. Translating it yields CASSLERGLAGVSSYNEQFF. The chain combines TRBV7-6 with TRBJ2-1, with TRBD2 identical over 14 bases. Unmatched junction bases numbered 8, after V lost 1 base and J lost 0 bases. The CDR3 totals 20 residues. In germline, CDR1 is SGHVS, CDR2 FNYEAQ. Supplemented by reference TRBV7-6 and TRBJ2-1, the full variable domain reads GAGVSQSPRYKVTKRGQDVALRCDPISGHVSLYWYRQALGQGPEFLTYFNYEAQQDKSGLPNDRFSAERPEGSISTLTIQRTEQRDSAMYRCASSLERGLAGVSSYNEQFFGPGTRLTVL.

The chain recombines TRBV29-1 with TRBJ1-2; TRBD1 matches 10 bases. The germline V gene encodes CDR1 SQVTM and CDR2 ANQGSEA. CDR3 size: 12 residues. V lost 7 bases, J lost 8 bases, and 7 bases stayed unmatched. The DNA for the CDR3 is TGCAGCGCTCGACAGGGGGCGGAGGGCTACACCTTC. As protein: CSARQGAEGYTF.